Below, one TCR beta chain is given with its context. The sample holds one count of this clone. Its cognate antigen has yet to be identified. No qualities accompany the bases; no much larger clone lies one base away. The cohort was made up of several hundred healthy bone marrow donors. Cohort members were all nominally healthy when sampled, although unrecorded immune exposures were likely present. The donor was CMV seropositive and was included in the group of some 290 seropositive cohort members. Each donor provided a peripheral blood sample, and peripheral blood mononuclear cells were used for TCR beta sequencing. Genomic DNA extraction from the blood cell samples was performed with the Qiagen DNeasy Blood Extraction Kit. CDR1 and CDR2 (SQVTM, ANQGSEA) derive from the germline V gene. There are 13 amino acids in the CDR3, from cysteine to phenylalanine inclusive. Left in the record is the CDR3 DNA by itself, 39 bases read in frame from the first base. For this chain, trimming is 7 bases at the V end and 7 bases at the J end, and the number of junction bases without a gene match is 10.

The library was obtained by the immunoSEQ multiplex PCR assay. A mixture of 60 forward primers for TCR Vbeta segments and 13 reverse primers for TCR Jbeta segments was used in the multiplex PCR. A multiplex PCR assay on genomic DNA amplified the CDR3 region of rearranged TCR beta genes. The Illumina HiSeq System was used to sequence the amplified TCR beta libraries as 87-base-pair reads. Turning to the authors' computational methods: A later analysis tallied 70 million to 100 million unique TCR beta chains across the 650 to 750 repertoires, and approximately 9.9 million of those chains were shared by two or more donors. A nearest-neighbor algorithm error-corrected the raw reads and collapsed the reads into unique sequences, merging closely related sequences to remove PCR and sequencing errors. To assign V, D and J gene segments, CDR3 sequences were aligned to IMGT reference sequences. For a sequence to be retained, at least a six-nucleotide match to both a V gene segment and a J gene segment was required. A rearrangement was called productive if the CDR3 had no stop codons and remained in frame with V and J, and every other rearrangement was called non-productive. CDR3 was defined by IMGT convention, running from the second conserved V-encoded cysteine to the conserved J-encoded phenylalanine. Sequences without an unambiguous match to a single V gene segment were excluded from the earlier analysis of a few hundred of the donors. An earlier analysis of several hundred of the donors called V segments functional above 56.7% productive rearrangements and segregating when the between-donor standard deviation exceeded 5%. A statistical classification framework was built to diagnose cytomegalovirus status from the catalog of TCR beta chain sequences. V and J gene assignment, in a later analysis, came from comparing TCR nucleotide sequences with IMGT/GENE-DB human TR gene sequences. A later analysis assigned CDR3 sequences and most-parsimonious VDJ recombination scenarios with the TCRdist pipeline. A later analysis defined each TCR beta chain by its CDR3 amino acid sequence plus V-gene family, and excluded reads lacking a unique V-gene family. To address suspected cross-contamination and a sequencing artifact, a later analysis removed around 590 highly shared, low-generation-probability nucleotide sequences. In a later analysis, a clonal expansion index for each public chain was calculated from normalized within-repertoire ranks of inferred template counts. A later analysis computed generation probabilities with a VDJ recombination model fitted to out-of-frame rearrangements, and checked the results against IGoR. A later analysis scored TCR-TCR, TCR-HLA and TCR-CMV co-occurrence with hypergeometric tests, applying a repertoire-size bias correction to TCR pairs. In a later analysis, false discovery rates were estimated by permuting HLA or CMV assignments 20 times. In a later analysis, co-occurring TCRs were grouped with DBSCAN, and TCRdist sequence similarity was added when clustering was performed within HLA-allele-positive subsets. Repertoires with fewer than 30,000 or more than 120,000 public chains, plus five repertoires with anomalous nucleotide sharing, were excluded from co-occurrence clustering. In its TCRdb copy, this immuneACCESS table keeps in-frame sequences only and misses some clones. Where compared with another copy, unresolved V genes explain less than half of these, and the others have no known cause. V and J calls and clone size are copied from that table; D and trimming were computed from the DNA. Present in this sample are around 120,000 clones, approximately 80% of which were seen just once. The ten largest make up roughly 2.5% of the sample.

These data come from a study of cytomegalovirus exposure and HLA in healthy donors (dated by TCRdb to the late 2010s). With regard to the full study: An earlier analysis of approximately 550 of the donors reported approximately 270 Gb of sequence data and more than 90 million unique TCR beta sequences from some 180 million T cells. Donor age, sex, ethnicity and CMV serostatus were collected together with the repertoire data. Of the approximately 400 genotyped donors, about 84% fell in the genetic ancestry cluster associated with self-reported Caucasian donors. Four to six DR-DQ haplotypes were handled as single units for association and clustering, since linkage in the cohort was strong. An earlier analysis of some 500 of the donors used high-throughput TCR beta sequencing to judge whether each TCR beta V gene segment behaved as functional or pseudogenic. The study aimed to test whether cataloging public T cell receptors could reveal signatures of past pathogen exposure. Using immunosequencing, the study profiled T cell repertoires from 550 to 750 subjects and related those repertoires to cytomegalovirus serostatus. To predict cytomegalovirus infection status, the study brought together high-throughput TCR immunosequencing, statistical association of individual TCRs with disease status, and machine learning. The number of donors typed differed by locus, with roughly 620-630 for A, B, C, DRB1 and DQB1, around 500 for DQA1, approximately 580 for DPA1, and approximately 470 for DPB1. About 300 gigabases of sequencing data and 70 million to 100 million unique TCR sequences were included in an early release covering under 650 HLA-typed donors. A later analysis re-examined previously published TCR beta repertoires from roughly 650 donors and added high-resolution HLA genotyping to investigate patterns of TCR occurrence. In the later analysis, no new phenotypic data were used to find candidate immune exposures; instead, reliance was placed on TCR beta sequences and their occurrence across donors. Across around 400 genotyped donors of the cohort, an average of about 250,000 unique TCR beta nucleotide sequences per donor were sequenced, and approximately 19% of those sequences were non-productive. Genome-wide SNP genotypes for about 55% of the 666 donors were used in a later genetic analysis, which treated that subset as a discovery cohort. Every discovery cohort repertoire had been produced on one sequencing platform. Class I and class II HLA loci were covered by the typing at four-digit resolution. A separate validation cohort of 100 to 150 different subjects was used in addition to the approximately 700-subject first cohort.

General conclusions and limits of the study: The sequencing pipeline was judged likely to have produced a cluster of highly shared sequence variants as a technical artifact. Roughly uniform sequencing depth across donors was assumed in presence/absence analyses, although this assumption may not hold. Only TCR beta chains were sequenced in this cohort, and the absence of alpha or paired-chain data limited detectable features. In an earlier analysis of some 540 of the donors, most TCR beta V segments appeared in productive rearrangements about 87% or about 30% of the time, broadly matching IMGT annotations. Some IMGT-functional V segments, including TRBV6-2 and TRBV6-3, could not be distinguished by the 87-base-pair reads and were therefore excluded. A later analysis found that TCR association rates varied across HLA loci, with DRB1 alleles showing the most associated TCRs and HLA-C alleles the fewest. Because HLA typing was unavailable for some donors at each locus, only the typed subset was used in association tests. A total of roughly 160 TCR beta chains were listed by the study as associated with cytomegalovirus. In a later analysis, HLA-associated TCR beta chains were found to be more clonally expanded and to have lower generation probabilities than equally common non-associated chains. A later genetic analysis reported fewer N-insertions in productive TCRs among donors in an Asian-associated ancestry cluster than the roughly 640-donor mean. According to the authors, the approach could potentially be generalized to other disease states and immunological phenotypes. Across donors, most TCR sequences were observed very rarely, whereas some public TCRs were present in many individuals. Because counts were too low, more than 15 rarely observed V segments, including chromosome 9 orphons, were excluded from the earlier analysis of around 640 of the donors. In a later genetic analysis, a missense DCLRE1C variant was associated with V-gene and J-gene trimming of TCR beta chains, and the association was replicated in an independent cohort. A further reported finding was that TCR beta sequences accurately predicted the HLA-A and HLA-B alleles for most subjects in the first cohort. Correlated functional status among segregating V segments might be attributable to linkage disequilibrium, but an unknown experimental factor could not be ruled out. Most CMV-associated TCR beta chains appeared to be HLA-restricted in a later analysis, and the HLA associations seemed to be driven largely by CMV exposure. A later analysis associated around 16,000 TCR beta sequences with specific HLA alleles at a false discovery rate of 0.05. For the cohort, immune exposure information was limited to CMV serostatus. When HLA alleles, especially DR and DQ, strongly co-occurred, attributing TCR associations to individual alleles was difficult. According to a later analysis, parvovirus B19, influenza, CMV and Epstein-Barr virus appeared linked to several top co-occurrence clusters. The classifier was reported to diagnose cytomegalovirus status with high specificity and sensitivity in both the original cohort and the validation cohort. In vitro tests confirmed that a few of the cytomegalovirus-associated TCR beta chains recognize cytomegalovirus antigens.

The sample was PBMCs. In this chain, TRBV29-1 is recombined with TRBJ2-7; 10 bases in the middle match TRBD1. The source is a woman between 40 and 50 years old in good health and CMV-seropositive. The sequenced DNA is TGCAGCGCAAGCCGCGGGACAGGGGCTGAGCAGTACTTC. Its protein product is CSASRGTGAEQYF.